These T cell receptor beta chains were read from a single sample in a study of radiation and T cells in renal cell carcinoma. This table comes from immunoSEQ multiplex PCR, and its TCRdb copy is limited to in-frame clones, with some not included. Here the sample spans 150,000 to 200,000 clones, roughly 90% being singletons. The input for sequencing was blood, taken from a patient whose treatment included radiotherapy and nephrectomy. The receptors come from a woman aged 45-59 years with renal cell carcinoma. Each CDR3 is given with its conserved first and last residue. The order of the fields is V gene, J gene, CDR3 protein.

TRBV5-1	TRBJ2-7	CASSWRDNSYEQYF
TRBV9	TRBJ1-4	CASSAGQGARGEKLFF
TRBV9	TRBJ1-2	CASSVGQGSYGYTF
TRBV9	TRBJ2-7	CASSETPSSFEQYF
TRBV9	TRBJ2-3	CASSVGWGRGLTDTQYF
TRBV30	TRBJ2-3	CAWRDQGAYTQYF
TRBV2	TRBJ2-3	CASMRMGADTQYF
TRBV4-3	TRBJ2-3	CASSQDGGGSSTDTQYF
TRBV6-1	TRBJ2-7	CASRPRGGTYEQYF
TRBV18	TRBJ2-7	CASSPGTGSDQQYF
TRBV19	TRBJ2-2	CASDSSGGNTGELFF
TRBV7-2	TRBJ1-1	CASSLQGDTEAFF
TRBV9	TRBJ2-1	CASTTRQGLGGYEQFF
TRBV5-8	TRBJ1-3	CASKLGRSGNTIYF
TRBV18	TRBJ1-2	CASSRTGQTNGYTF
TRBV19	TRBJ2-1	CASSERGGITDEQFF
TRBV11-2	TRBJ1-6	CASSLVTGPNSPLHF